Here is one TCR beta chain with its context. This CDR3 region has 18 residues. V shed 4 bases, J shed 1 base, and the junction held 6 bases outside the gene matches. CDR1 SGHNT and CDR2 YYREEE come from the germline V gene (reference sequence). The sample comes from a study of blood T cell repertoires in COVID-19. Some clones are missing from TCRdb's copy, which holds only in-frame ones; the method was immunoSEQ multiplex PCR. The data show 70,000 or so clones, with roughly 91% seen just once and roughly 30% held by the top ten. The rearrangement uses TRBV5-4 and TRBJ2-2; 14 positions agree with TRBD2. The sequenced sample consisted of peripheral blood. This receptor was taken from a woman older than 75 with active or convalescent COVID-19. This chain's CDR3 is CASSGGLAGGLNTGELFF. CDR3 DNA: TGTGCCAGCAGCGGCGGACTAGCGGGGGGCCTGAACACCGGGGAGCTGTTTTTT.